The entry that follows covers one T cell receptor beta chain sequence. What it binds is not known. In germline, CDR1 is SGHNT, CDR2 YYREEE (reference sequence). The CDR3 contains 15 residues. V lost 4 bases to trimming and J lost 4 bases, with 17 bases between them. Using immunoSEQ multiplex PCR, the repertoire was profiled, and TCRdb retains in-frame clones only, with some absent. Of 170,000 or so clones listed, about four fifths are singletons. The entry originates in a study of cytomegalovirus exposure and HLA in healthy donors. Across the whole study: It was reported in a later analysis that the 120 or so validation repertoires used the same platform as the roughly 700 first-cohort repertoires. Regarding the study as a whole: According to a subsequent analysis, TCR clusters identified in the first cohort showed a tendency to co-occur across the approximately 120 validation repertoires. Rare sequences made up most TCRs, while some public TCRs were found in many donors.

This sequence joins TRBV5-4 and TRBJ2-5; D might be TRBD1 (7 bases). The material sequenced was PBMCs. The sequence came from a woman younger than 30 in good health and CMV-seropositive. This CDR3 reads CASSLRQGLRETQYF. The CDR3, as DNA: TGTGCCAGCAGCCTACGACAGGGACTTAGAGAGACCCAGTACTTC.